The 15 T cell receptor beta chains below all came from one sample that was sequenced in a study of vaccination and CD4 T cells after COVID-19. The Oncomine TCR Beta short-read assay was applied to DNA of cultured CD4+ T cells. Each CDR3 protein gets one entry after TCRdb re-called the PCR reads with MiXCR. In the table there are roughly 13,000 distinct CDR3 sequences, around 60% of which are singletons. The treatment: approximately 9-day PBMC culture with coronavirus spike peptide pools or control peptides (ViraFEST assay). No antigens are known for them. What was sequenced was CD4+ T cells from blood, cultured in vitro. These receptors were obtained from a human donor who had recovered from COVID-19.

The V call is TRBV19, the J call TRBJ2-7; TRBD1 matches 8 bases. The CDR3 consists of 16 residues. Unmatched junction bases numbered 12, after V lost 8 bases and J lost 0 bases. Germline V gene lookup returns CDR1 LNHDA and CDR2 SQIVND (reference sequence). This chain's CDR3 is CASGDAGGPTSYEQYF. CDR3 coding DNA: TGTGCCAGTGGAGACGCAGGGGGCCCGACCTCCTACGAGCAGTACTTC. The complete variable domain, with remaining parts taken from reference TRBV19 and TRBJ2-7, reads DGGITQSPKYLFRKEGQNVTLSCEQNLNHDAMYWYRQDPGQGLRLIYYSQIVNDFQKGDIAEGYSVSREKKESFPLTVTSAQKNPTAFYLCASGDAGGPTSYEQYFGPGTRLTVT.

This clonotype qualifies as large. J is TRBJ2-7 and V is TRBV20-1; D may be TRBD2 (6 bases). Germline CDR1 is DFQATT and CDR2 is SNEGSKA (reference sequence). Trimming shortened V by 3 bases and J by 5 bases, and 11 bases separated the two germline ends. This CDR3 is built from 12 residues. As DNA, the CDR3 is TGCAGTGCTAGGGAGGGTGGGGACGAGCAGTACTTC. Its translation is CSAREGGDEQYF.

This clonotype turned up a few times. V usage is TRBV21-1 and J usage is TRBJ1-6. TRBV21-1 has pseudogene status. This CDR3 spans 16 amino acids. CDR3 coding DNA: TGTGCCAGCAGCTCTATGAGTTGGTCCTATAATTCACCCCTCCACTTT. Translated: CASSSMSWSYNSPLHF.

A single count supports this clonotype. The CDR3 here is CASSRYFGLLGTEAFF. CDR3 nucleotides: TGTGCCAGCAGTCGATACTTCGGACTCCTAGGCACTGAAGCTTTCTTT. This rearrangement joins TRBV6-2 or TRBV6-3 to TRBJ1-1, with D hard to call. The CDR3 loop spans 16 amino acids. CDR1 MNHEY and CDR2 SVGEGT come from the germline V gene. V was shortened by 5 bases and J by 4 bases, with 20 bases between the two germline ends.

The chain couples TRBV2 to TRBJ2-1; either TRBD1 or TRBD2 may fit D (5 bases each). Germline V lookup: CDR1 SNHLY, CDR2 FYNNEI. The CDR3 extends over 13 amino acids. V lost 6 bases and J lost 9, with 15 bases in between. The CDR3 DNA reads TGTGCCAGCAGGGTAGGGGAGCAGGGTGAGCAGTTCTTC. It codes for CASRVGEQGEQFF.

This clonotype was counted a few times. The rearrangement links TRBV7-9 to TRBJ1-2, with 7 bases aligning to TRBD1. The CDR3 covers 14 residues. Germline loops: CDR1 SEHNR, CDR2 FQNEAQ (reference sequence). V shed 1 base and J 8 bases; nucleotides not matched to a gene: 7. The CDR3: CASSLDRGGGGYTF. The DNA of the CDR3 is TGTGCCAGCAGCTTAGACAGGGGAGGTGGAGGCTACACCTTC.

The rearrangement uses TRBV6-1 and TRBJ2-5; 12 bases map to TRBD2. After removal of 8 bases from V and 3 bases from J, the junction contained 4 bases not matched to a gene. This CDR3 is built from 14 residues. In germline, CDR1 is MNHNS, CDR2 SASEGT. The CDR3: CASASGGAEETQYF. In DNA, the CDR3 is TGTGCCAGCGCTAGCGGGGGGGCAGAAGAGACCCAGTACTTC.

There are a few counts of this clonotype. V is TRBV7-9 and J is TRBJ2-7; 13 positions match TRBD2. V was pared by 5 bases and J by 4 bases, with 8 bases of the junction left unmatched. CDR1 is SEHNR and CDR2 is FQNEAQ in the germline V gene (reference sequence). This CDR3 has 16 residues. DNA for the CDR3: TGTGCCAGCAGCGATGGGACTAGCGGGGTCTCGTACGAGCAGTACTTC. This gives the protein CASSDGTSGVSYEQYF.

The CDR3 DNA reads as TGTGCCAGTATGGGACAGTTATCCTCCTACAATGAGCAGTTCTTC. Its protein is CASMGQLSSYNEQFF. V gene TRBV19 combines with J gene TRBJ2-1, with TRBD1 matching 7 bases. The V segment lost 7 bases and the J segment 0 bases; nucleotides outside the gene matches: 6. The CDR3 contains 15 residues. Germline CDR1 is LNHDA and CDR2 is SQIVND (reference sequence).

This clonotype was seen a single time. This chain joins TRBV11-3 and TRBJ1-2; 10 positions agree with TRBD1. The germline CDR1 and CDR2 sequences are SGHNT and YENEEA. V was clipped by 3 bases and J by 6 bases; unmatched bases: 1. CDR3 size: 13 residues. CDR3 DNA sequence: TGTGCCAGCAGCTTCGGACAGGGGGATGGCTACACCTTC. Translation: CASSFGQGDGYTF.

This chain uses TRBV20-1 with TRBJ2-7; D could derive from TRBD1 or TRBD2 (5 bases each). This CDR3 region has 13 residues. Germline CDR1 and CDR2: DFQATT and SNEGSKA (reference sequence). The V end was cut by 8 bases, the J end by 1 base, with 15 bases between. This CDR3 reads CSPTPGSSYEQYF. Written as DNA, the CDR3 is TGCAGTCCCACACCAGGGAGTTCCTACGAGCAGTACTTC.

The gene calls are TRBV12-3 or TRBV12-4 and TRBJ2-4; D not certain. V was shortened by 3 bases and J by 8 bases, with 2 bases between the two germline ends. The CDR3 contains 10 residues. CDR3 sequence (DNA): TGTGCCAGCAGTTTCGACATTCAGTACTTC. Translation: CASSFDIQYF.

The chain uses TRBV24-1 and TRBJ2-3, with a weak D call TRBD1 (6 bases). From germline, CDR1 is KGHDR and CDR2 SFDVKD. The CDR3 sequence is 16 residues long. Trimming left V 3 bases short and J 1 base short, with 13 bases between. The CDR3 spells CATSDPRGRGTDTQYF. DNA of the CDR3: TGTGCCACCAGTGATCCCAGGGGAAGGGGCACAGATACGCAGTATTTT.

The CDR3 coding sequence is TGTGCCACCAGTGTGCTGGGGGGATTGAACACTGAAGCTTTCTTT. Its protein is CATSVLGGLNTEAFF. The chain carries TRBV24-1 and TRBJ1-1, with a weak D call TRBD1 (5 bases). The length of the CDR3 is 15 residues. Germline CDR1 is KGHDR and CDR2 is SFDVKD. The V end was cut by 5 bases, the J end by 0 bases, with 12 bases between.

V gene TRBV10-1 combines with J gene TRBJ2-2, with D perhaps TRBD1 (5 bases). This CDR3 is built from 15 residues. The V gene's germline CDR1 is WNHNN and CDR2 SYGVQD (reference sequence). V shed 0 bases and J shed 6 bases, with 11 bases lying between them. For the CDR3, the DNA is TGCGCCAGCAGTGAGTCAGGGGTCCGGCCCGGGGAGCTGTTTTTT. Its protein is CASSESGVRPGELFF.